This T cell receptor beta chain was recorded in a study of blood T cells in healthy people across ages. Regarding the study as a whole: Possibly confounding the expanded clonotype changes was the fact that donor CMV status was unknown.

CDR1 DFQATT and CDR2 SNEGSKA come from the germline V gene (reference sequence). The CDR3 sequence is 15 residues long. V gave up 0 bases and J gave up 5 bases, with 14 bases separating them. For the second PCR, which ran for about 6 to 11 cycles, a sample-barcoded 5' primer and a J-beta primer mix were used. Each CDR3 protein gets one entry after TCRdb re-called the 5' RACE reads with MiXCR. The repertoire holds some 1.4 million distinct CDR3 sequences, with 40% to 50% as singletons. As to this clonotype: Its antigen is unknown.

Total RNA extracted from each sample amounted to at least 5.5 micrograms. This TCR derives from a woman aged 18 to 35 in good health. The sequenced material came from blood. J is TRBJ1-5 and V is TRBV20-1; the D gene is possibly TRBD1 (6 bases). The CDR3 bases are TGCAGTGCTAGAGAGGCCGGGACACCTGATCAGCCCCAGCATTTT. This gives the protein CSAREAGTPDQPQHF.